A selection of T cell receptor beta chains follows, all from one sample in a study of cytomegalovirus exposure and HLA in healthy donors. Sequenced by immunoSEQ multiplex PCR; TCRdb stores in-frame clones only, minus some. This table has 180,000 or so clones, 70% to 90% appearing once. The sequenced sample consisted of PBMCs. The receptors originated from a woman aged 18-29 years in good health and CMV-seronegative. The CDR3 runs from the conserved cysteine through the conserved F or W. D genes are given only for firm matches. Size tells how often a clone was seen (once, few, many) or the class of an expanded clone, and some rows leave it out.

d_call	clone_size	v_call	j_call	cdr3_nt	cdr3_aa
NA	NA	TRBV28	TRBJ1-5	TGTGCCAGCAGTCCGACCCGGGTTCGGGTTAGCAATCAGCCCCAGCATTTT	CASSPTRVRVSNQPQHF
NA	NA	TRBV27	TRBJ2-1	TGTGCCAGCAGTTTAGGGGTTGTTAGCGATGAGCAGTTCTTC	CASSLGVVSDEQFF
NA	NA	TRBV5-1	TRBJ2-7	TGCGCCAGCAGCCTTACCGTAGGACAAATCACCTACGAGCAGTACTTC	CASSLTVGQITYEQYF
NA	NA	TRBV7-2	TRBJ2-5	TGTGCCAGCAGCTTAGCCTTGACAGGCCAAGAGACCCAGTACTTC	CASSLALTGQETQYF
NA	NA	TRBV11-2	TRBJ2-7	TGTGCCAGCAGCTTAGCTTACCCCCCGACTAGCGAGCAGTACTTC	CASSLAYPPTSEQYF
NA	once	TRBV28	TRBJ2-3	TGTGCCAGCAGTTTGGGAGGCTCAGCGATAGATACGCAGTATTTT	CASSLGGSAIDTQYF
TRBD2	NA	TRBV27	TRBJ2-3	TGTGCCAGCAGTTTAGGGGGGGGGTCAGATACGCAGTATTTT	CASSLGGGSDTQYF
TRBD1	few	TRBV5-4	TRBJ2-7	TGTGCCAGCAGCTCGACAGGGCCCTCCTACGAGCAGTACTTC	CASSSTGPSYEQYF
NA	NA	TRBV6-5	TRBJ2-3	TGTGCCAGCAGTTACTCGTCCCAGGGCACAGATACGCAGTATTTT	CASSYSSQGTDTQYF
TRBD1	NA	TRBV6-1	TRBJ2-2	TGTGCCAGCATGTCGCAGGGGGCGCGAACCGGGGAGCTGTTTTTT	CASMSQGARTGELFF
NA	NA	TRBV7-2	TRBJ1-1	TGTGCCAGCAGTTTCGTGAGAGTTCCGGACACTGAAGCTTTCTTT	CASSFVRVPDTEAFF
TRBD2	NA	TRBV12-5	TRBJ2-7	TGTGCTAGTGGTTTGGTGACCCTGGGACTAGCGGACTACGAGCAGTACTTC	CASGLVTLGLADYEQYF
TRBD2	NA	TRBV27	TRBJ2-5	TGTGCCAGCAGTCCACGACTAGCGGGAGACCAGTACTTC	CASSPRLAGDQYF
NA	NA	TRBV6-6	TRBJ2-1	TGTGCCAGCTCGAACAGTTTCCAGGGGTATGAGCAGTTCTTC	CASSNSFQGYEQFF
TRBD2	NA	TRBV29-1	TRBJ2-1	TGCAGCGTCGAGGTGGTAGCGGGAGGGAGAGAGATGTTCTTCTTC	CSVEVVAGGREMFFF
NA	NA	TRBV7-9	TRBJ2-6	TGTGCCAGCAGCCCCTCTTCGGTCGGGGGCGTCCTGACTTTC	CASSPSSVGGVLTF
NA	NA	TRBV20-1	TRBJ1-1	TGCAGTGCCAATAGTGGCACTGAAGCTTTCTTT	CSANSGTEAFF
NA	NA	TRBV28	TRBJ2-7	TGTGCCAGCAGTCTGGCGTTGAGGCCGACCTACGAGCAGTACTTC	CASSLALRPTYEQYF
NA	NA	TRBV6-1	TRBJ2-2	TGTGCCAGCAAAGCAAGGGACTCCGGGGAGCTGTTTTTT	CASKARDSGELFF
TRBD2	NA	TRBV27	TRBJ2-1	TGTGCCAGCACCAGAACCGGGACTATGGGGAGGGCTGAGCAGTTCTTC	CASTRTGTMGRAEQFF
NA	NA	TRBV2	TRBJ1-5	TGTGCCAGCAGTGACACAGAAGGGGATCAGCCCCAGCATTTT	CASSDTEGDQPQHF
TRBD1	NA	TRBV19	TRBJ1-1	TGTGCCAGTAGTATGCCCCAGGACAGGGGGACTGAAGCTTTCTTT	CASSMPQDRGTEAFF
NA	NA	TRBV6-5	TRBJ1-5	TGTGCCAGCAGTCCCGGGAGGGGACGAAATCAGCCCCAGCATTTT	CASSPGRGRNQPQHF
NA	NA	TRBV6-5	TRBJ1-1	TGTGCCAGCCGTGAGGGCTTTATGAACACTGAAGCTTTCTTT	CASREGFMNTEAFF
TRBD1	once	TRBV5-1	TRBJ2-7	TGCGCCAGCAGCCTCGGGACAGGGGGTCACGAGCAGTACTTC	CASSLGTGGHEQYF
NA	NA	TRBV6-5	TRBJ2-1	TGTGCCAGCAGTTACTCGAGCTATGCCAACAATGAGCAGTTCTTC	CASSYSSYANNEQFF
NA	NA	TRBV7-9	TRBJ1-1	TGTGCCAGCAGCTTAGAGGACCTCCCCGGGGACACTGAAGCTTTCTTT	CASSLEDLPGDTEAFF
TRBD1	few	TRBV7-2	TRBJ2-2	TGTGCCAGCAGCTTGATGGGACAGGGGAACACCGGGGAGCTGTTTTTT	CASSLMGQGNTGELFF
NA	NA	TRBV10-3	TRBJ2-1	TGTGCCATCAGTGAGACCGGTGGTGGTAGCGGAAGCTCCTACAATGAGCAGTTCTTC	CAISETGGGSGSSYNEQFF
NA	NA	TRBV27	TRBJ2-3	TGTGCCAGCAGGAACTTCCTCGGAGGACTATACACAGATACGCAGTATTTT	CASRNFLGGLYTDTQYF
NA	few	TRBV19	TRBJ2-6	TGTGCCCGCCGGAGCTCTGGGGCCAACGTCCTGACTTTC	CARRSSGANVLTF
TRBD2	NA	TRBV29-1	TRBJ2-5	TGCAGCGTTGGCCTAGCGGGAGGAGCCCAAGAGACCCAGTACTTC	CSVGLAGGAQETQYF
NA	NA	TRBV5-4	TRBJ1-6	TGTGCCAGCAGCTCATCAATGAACGGTACTCCCCTCCACTTT	CASSSSMNGTPLHF